Each of the 19 T cell receptor beta chains below was sequenced from the same sample in a study of T and B cells in COVID-19 patients. Each TRB amplification used roughly 250-550 ng of genomic DNA from blood. Multiplex PCR with BIOMED2 TRB-A/B primer pools amplified TRB rearrangements. TCRdb re-analysed the multiplex PCR reads in MiXCR, keeping a single row per CDR3 protein. Of fewer than 6,500 distinct CDR3 sequences listed, just under 20% are singletons. The specimen sequenced was blood. The receptor set was obtained from a human donor who had recovered from COVID-19.

V usage is TRBV27 and J usage is TRBJ2-6; tentative D call: TRBD2 (7 bases). The CDR3 spans 19 residues. The ends were cut back, 7 bases at V and 0 bases at J, with 22 bases in the middle. CDR1 MNHEY and CDR2 SMNVEV come from the germline V gene (reference sequence). CDR3 sequence: CASTPGGIGLLSGANVLTF. DNA of the CDR3: TGTGCCAGCACCCCGGGGGGCATCGGCTTACTCTCTGGGGCCAACGTCCTGACTTTC.

V gene TRBV20-1 combines with J gene TRBJ2-1; 12 bases agree with TRBD2. CDR3 length equals 14 residues. Germline V gene lookup returns CDR1 DFQATT and CDR2 SNEGSKA (reference sequence). J lost 6 bases, V lost 5 bases, and 5 bases had no gene match. In DNA form, the CDR3 reads TGCAGTGCTGGGCTAGCGGGAGGGAGCAATGAGCAGTTCTTC. As protein: CSAGLAGGSNEQFF.

This clonotype appeared many times. The V call is TRBV27, the J call TRBJ1-1; possibly TRBD1 for D (5 bases). The CDR3 is 14 residues long. V lost 5 bases to trimming and J lost 0 bases, with 10 bases between them. Germline CDR1 reads MNHEY; CDR2 reads SMNVEV (reference sequence). CDR3 sequence: CASSPPGLNTEAFF. The CDR3 coding sequence is TGTGCCAGCAGTCCTCCGGGACTGAACACTGAAGCTTTCTTT.

V usage is TRBV20-1 and J usage is TRBJ1-2; D is unclear. V lost 0 bases, J lost 7 bases, and 9 bases lay in between. The CDR3 is 12 residues long. Germline V lookup: CDR1 DFQATT, CDR2 SNEGSKA (reference sequence). CDR3 sequence reads: CSARDLRSGYTF. CDR3 coding DNA: TGCAGTGCTAGAGATCTACGGAGTGGCTACACCTTC.

This clonotype is medium-sized within its sample. The V call is TRBV12-3 or TRBV12-4, the J call TRBJ2-1; no reliable D call. The CDR3 consists of 14 residues. V gave up 5 bases and J gave up 8 bases, with 16 bases separating them. CDR3 protein: CASSNSMWWDEQFF. DNA for the CDR3: TGTGCCAGCAGTAATTCTATGTGGTGGGATGAGCAGTTCTTC.

This clonotype was seen repeatedly, ten times or more. The chain is built from TRBV12-3 or TRBV12-4 and TRBJ1-4; a possible D gene is TRBD1 (6 bases). The CDR3 runs 14 residues. Deletions cut 5 bases from V and 8 bases from J, with 15 bases between. The CDR3 reads CASSVTGLREKLFF. The CDR3 DNA sequence: TGTGCCAGCAGTGTGACAGGACTTCGCGAAAAACTGTTTTTT.

The chain has TRBV20-1 and TRBJ1-1, with a weak D call TRBD1 (5 bases). The CDR3 covers 12 residues. Trimming shortened V by 6 bases and J by 4 bases, and 12 bases separated the two germline ends. Germline V gene lookup returns CDR1 DFQATT and CDR2 SNEGSKA (reference sequence). The CDR3 nucleotides are TGCAGTGCCCTCGGGCAGGGCACTGAAGCTTTCTTT. Its protein is CSALGQGTEAFF.

J is TRBJ2-7 and V is TRBV4-2; TRBD1 might be the D (6 bases). The CDR3 is 16 amino acids. Trimming pared 3 bases from V and 0 bases from J, leaving 15 bases between. Germline V lookup: CDR1 LGHNA, CDR2 YNFKEQ. The CDR3 DNA reads TGTGCCAGCAGCCAGCAACATCAGGACAGCTCCTACGAGCAGTACTTC. Protein product: CASSQQHQDSSYEQYF.

By its share, this clonotype is medium-sized (0.01 to 0.1%). V usage is TRBV11-3 and J usage is TRBJ1-1; D is uncertain. The length of the CDR3 is 13 residues. Germline assignment: CDR1 SGHNT and CDR2 YENEEA. Trimming left V 3 bases short and J 3 bases short, with 8 bases between. CDR3 residues: CASSLATYTEAFF. The CDR3 DNA is TGTGCCAGCAGCTTGGCGACATACACTGAAGCTTTCTTT.

This clonotype is categorized as medium-sized. The gene calls are TRBV7-4 and TRBJ2-3, with TRBD1 matching over 9 bases. The germline gives CDR1 SGHVT, CDR2 SQSDAQ. There are 16 residues in the CDR3. V trimming: 5 bases; J trimming: 3 bases; junction bases outside the gene matches: 9. CDR3 sequence (DNA): TGTGCCAGCAGCCCCAGAGGGACAGGGAAAACAGATACGCAGTATTTT. This codes for CASSPRGTGKTDTQYF.

This CDR3 reads CASSQRPPTSGGRGGELFF. CDR3 nucleotide sequence: TGCGCCAGCAGCCAGCGGCCACCTACTAGCGGGGGTCGGGGCGGGGAGCTGTTTTTT. The chain uses TRBV4-3 and TRBJ2-2; 11 bases fit TRBD2. V dropped 3 bases and J dropped 7; count of bases not matched to a gene: 16. CDR3 length: 19 amino acids. Germline CDR1 LGHNA, CDR2 YSLEER.

The V call is TRBV2, the J call TRBJ1-2; 10 bases match TRBD1. V dropped 6 bases and J dropped 6; count of bases not matched to a gene: 4. This CDR3 is built from 13 residues. The germline V gene has CDR1 SNHLY and CDR2 FYNNEI. CDR3 DNA sequence: TGTGCCAGCAGCCTGACAGGGGGCCATGGCTACACCTTC. It codes for CASSLTGGHGYTF.

This clonotype was seen just once. This may stem from a read error, because a much larger clone lies one nucleotide away. The genes are TRBV10-3 and TRBJ1-1; 7 bases match TRBD1. CDR1 is ENHRY, CDR2 SYGVKD, per germline. The CDR3 spans 14 residues. CDR3 sequence: CTISDQGGGTEAFF. CDR3 in DNA: TGTACCATCAGTGATCAGGGGGGAGGCACTGAAGCTTTCTTT.

This clonotype showed up just a few times. V is TRBV5-1 and J is TRBJ2-1; D is perhaps TRBD2 (5 bases). CDR3 length equals 16 residues. CDR1 is SGHRS, CDR2 YFSETQ, per germline. V was trimmed by 0 bases and J by 0 bases, leaving 10 bases between them. The CDR3 DNA reads TGCGCCAGCAGCTTGGCTGGCGGGTTCTCCTACAATGAGCAGTTCTTC. Translating it yields CASSLAGGFSYNEQFF.

This clonotype was picked up a small number of times. The chain has TRBV20-1 and TRBJ2-3; 7 bases agree with TRBD2. Germline CDR1 reads DFQATT; CDR2 reads SNEGSKA (reference sequence). Trimming took 7 bases from V and 2 from J; bases not matched to a gene: 12. The CDR3 runs 15 residues. The CDR3 here is CSVTPGTTYTDTQYF. The CDR3 DNA follows: TGCAGTGTTACCCCCGGGACTACCTACACAGATACGCAGTATTTT.

This clonotype has more than one count but fewer than ten. The rearrangement joins TRBV28 to TRBJ2-7, with a weak D call TRBD2 (6 bases). Germline V gene data show CDR1 as MDHEN and CDR2 as SYDVKM. The CDR3 runs to 13 residues. Trimming removed 8 bases at V and 3 bases at J, with 14 bases between. The DNA for the CDR3 is TGTGCCAGCGCAACACTAGCTATCTACGAGCAGTACTTC. This sequence encodes CASATLAIYEQYF.

This clonotype was detected many times. The genes are TRBV10-3 and TRBJ2-7; no firm D call. The CDR3 spans 13 residues. Germline V CDR1 and CDR2: ENHRY, SYGVKD. V was trimmed by 8 bases and J by 2 bases, leaving 13 bases between them. The CDR3 spells CAILNIGTYEQYF. Written as DNA, the CDR3 is TGTGCCATCCTTAACATCGGAACCTACGAGCAGTACTTC.

By share, this clonotype ranks as medium-sized. This chain joins TRBV6-1 and TRBJ1-5; 9 nucleotides agree with TRBD1. Germline CDR1 and CDR2: MNHNS and SASEGT. V was clipped by 6 bases and J by 2 bases; unmatched bases: 5. The CDR3 totals 15 residues. CDR3 DNA: TGTGCCAGCAGCGTACAGGGGGCGGGCAATCAGCCCCAGCATTTT. It encodes CASSVQGAGNQPQHF.

The chain uses TRBV24-1 and TRBJ2-5; a weak D match, TRBD2 (5 bases). Trimming took 0 bases from V and 5 from J, leaving 15 bases between them. The CDR3 has 16 residues. Germline CDR1 reads KGHDR; CDR2 reads SFDVKD. CDR3 region: CATSDLEGPAKETQYF. CDR3 nucleotide sequence: TGTGCCACCAGTGATTTGGAGGGCCCCGCGAAGGAGACCCAGTACTTC.